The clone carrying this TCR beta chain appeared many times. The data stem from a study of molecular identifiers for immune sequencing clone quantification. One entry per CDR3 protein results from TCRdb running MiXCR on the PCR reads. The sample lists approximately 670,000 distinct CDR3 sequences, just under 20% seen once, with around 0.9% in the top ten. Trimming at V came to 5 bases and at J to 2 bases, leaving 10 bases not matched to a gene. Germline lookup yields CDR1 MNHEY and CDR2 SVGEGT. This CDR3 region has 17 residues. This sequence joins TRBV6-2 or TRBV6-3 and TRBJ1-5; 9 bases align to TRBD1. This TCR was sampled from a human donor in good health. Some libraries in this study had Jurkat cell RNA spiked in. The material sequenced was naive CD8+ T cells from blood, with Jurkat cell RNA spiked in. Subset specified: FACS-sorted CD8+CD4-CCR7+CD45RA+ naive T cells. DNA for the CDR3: TGTGCCAGCAGTAAGGGACAGGGAAGTCTTGGCAATCAGCCCCAGCATTTT. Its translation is CASSKGQGSLGNQPQHF.